These 8 T cell receptor beta chains share one sample of origin, sequenced in a study of shared clonotypes between healthy human individuals (dated by TCRdb to 2020 to 2021). Library preparation used the immunoSEQ multiplex PCR assay. This immuneACCESS table, as held by TCRdb, lists in-frame sequences with V and J called but not all clones. Of the missing ones, under half trace to an unresolved V gene in checked studies; the others have no known cause. The sample table lists 2,500,000 or so clones, just over 90% of them with a count of one. The ten largest clonotypes hold 0.14% of the sample. Input material: naive CD4+ T cells sorted from blood. Read against the paper, the sample's cell subset or site label means: CD45RA+ positively selected. These receptors all come from a man between 18 and 29 years old in good health.

The chain is built from TRBV19 and TRBJ2-2; 9 nucleotides line up with TRBD1. From germline, CDR1 is LNHDA and CDR2 SQIVND (reference sequence). The CDR3 has 18 amino acids. V lost 5 bases and J lost 4; bases outside the gene matches: 14. The CDR3 loop is CASSSRAGTGKGTGELFF. For the CDR3, the DNA is TGTGCCAGTAGTTCTCGAGCCGGGACAGGGAAAGGCACCGGGGAGCTGTTTTTT.

Note on this clone: Germline and junction disagree at one end, which may indicate a read error. This chain joins TRBV18 and TRBJ2-5; D not resolved. Per the germline V gene, CDR1 is KGHSH and CDR2 is LQKENI. This CDR3 is built from 13 residues. CDR3 residues: CASSPGPQGTQYF. The CDR3 region has the DNA TGTGCCAGCTCACCGGGCCCTCAAGGGACCCAGTACTTC.

The chain links TRBV6-6 to TRBJ2-5; 10 bases line up with TRBD2. This CDR3 has 14 amino acids. V lost 9 bases and J lost 1; bases outside the gene matches: 5. Germline CDR1 MNHNY, CDR2 SVGAGI (reference sequence). The CDR3 DNA follows: TGTGCCAGTTCTTCTAGCGGGGGCCAAGAGACCCAGTACTTC. Protein product: CASSSSGGQETQYF.

The chain recombines TRBV12-5 with TRBJ2-1, with no clear D. The CDR3 has 11 residues. V was clipped by 3 bases and J by 9 bases, with 6 bases between them. Germline-derived CDR1 and CDR2 are LGHNT and FRNRAP. The CDR3 DNA is TGTGCTAGTGGTTTAGTCACTGAGCAGTTCTTC. This codes for CASGLVTEQFF. The whole variable domain, filled in from reference TRBV12-5 and TRBJ2-1, reads DARVTQTPRHKVTEMGQEVTMRCQPILGHNTVFWYRQTMMQGLELLAYFRNRAPLDDSGMPKDRFSAEMPDATLATLKIQPSEPRDSAVYFCASGLVTEQFFGPGTRLTVL.

The rearrangement joins TRBV28 to TRBJ1-1; D remains ambiguous. The germline gives CDR1 MDHEN, CDR2 SYDVKM. Trimming removed 5 bases at V and 3 bases at J, with 10 bases between. The CDR3 consists of 13 residues. In DNA form, the CDR3 reads TGTGCCAGCAGTCCCCAGACCCACACTGAAGCTTTCTTT. The encoded protein is CASSPQTHTEAFF. Variable domain in full (rest from reference TRBV28 and TRBJ1-1): DVKVTQSSRYLVKRTGEKVFLECVQDMDHENMFWYRQDPGLGLRLIYFSYDVKMKEKGDIPEGYSVSREKKERFSLILESASTNQTSMYLCASSPQTHTEAFFGQGTRLTVV.

The chain employs TRBV9 and TRBJ2-2, with 11 bases matching TRBD2. CDR1 SGDLS and CDR2 YYNGEE come from the germline V gene. This CDR3 contains 18 residues. Trimming took 0 bases from V and 4 from J; bases not matched to a gene: 8. The CDR3 DNA follows: TGTGCCAGCAGCGTAGACCTCCTAGCGGGAGGTCGCACCGGGGAGCTGTTTTTT. As protein: CASSVDLLAGGRTGELFF.

The chain uses TRBV2 and TRBJ2-5; a weak D match, TRBD2 (7 bases). The CDR3 contains 14 residues. Per the germline V gene, CDR1 is SNHLY and CDR2 is FYNNEI. Trimming shortened V by 8 bases and J by 1 base, and 14 bases separated the two germline ends. The CDR3 here is CASLRGRSQETQYF. CDR3 sequence (DNA): TGTGCCAGCTTGCGGGGGCGCTCCCAAGAGACCCAGTACTTC.

The chain has TRBV14 and TRBJ2-3; 11 nucleotides line up with TRBD1. CDR3 length equals 16 residues. Trimming removed 1 base from V and 6 bases from J; junction bases left unmatched: 6. The germline gives CDR1 SGHDN, CDR2 FVKESK. CDR3 in DNA: TGTGCCAGCAGCCAAGGAGGGACAGGGGGTTTGGATACGCAGTATTTT. Protein: CASSQGGTGGLDTQYF.